A single sample gave rise to the 25 T cell receptor beta chains below, sequenced in a study of blood T cell repertoires in COVID-19. Clones were sequenced by immunoSEQ multiplex PCR, and TCRdb holds only the in-frame ones, with some missing. Found here are about 86,000 clones, approximately 88% of them singletons; the top ten hold 31%. The sample consisted of peripheral blood. The receptors come from a woman aged 80 or older with active or convalescent COVID-19.

V and J are TRBV2 and TRBJ2-5; 8 nucleotides line up with TRBD1. V gave up 5 bases and J gave up 5 bases; unmatched junction bases: 10. The CDR3 has 15 amino acids. Germline-derived CDR1 and CDR2 are SNHLY and FYNNEI. The CDR3 protein is CASSSNRGYEETQYF. CDR3 bases: TGTGCCAGCAGTTCTAACAGGGGGTACGAGGAGACCCAGTACTTC.

This rearrangement joins TRBV2 to TRBJ1-4; 7 bases map to TRBD1. Per the germline V gene, CDR1 is SNHLY and CDR2 is FYNNEI. V dropped 7 bases and J dropped 2; count of bases not matched to a gene: 7. The CDR3 covers 15 residues. This chain's CDR3 is CASTSGTVTNEKLFF. As DNA, the CDR3 is TGTGCCAGCACCTCAGGGACAGTGACTAATGAAAAACTGTTTTTT.

The chain joins TRBV19 to TRBJ2-2, with D possibly TRBD2 on 7 matching bases. Germline CDR1 reads LNHDA; CDR2 reads SQIVND (reference sequence). This CDR3 contains 15 residues. The ends were cut back, 6 bases at V and 4 bases at J, with 15 bases in the middle. CDR3 region: CASRQGRGSTGELFF. CDR3 sequence (DNA): TGTGCCAGTAGGCAGGGGAGGGGTTCCACCGGGGAGCTGTTTTTT.

The chain has TRBV24-1 and TRBJ2-7; D possibly corresponds to TRBD1 (6 bases). The ends were cut back, 4 bases at V and 0 bases at J, with 12 bases in the middle. The CDR3 length is 15 residues. CDR1 and CDR2 from the germline V gene are KGHDR and SFDVKD. CDR3 sequence: CATSDPQGISYEQYF. The CDR3 nucleotides are TGTGCCACCAGTGACCCGCAGGGGATCTCCTACGAGCAGTACTTC.

This chain connects TRBV5-1 to TRBJ2-5; D not resolved. The CDR3 contains 14 residues. In germline, CDR1 is SGHRS, CDR2 YFSETQ. Trimming stripped 0 bases from V and 1 base from J, with 7 bases between. The CDR3 reads CASSLGSGQETQYF. Here the CDR3 DNA reads TGCGCCAGCAGCTTGGGTTCAGGCCAAGAGACCCAGTACTTC.

The chain uses TRBV5-1 and TRBJ2-5; 8 nucleotides align to TRBD2. The germline CDR1 and CDR2 sequences are SGHRS and YFSETQ. Germline trimming cut 4 bases from V and 1 base from J; bases unmatched to any gene: 3. The CDR3 loop spans 14 amino acids. As DNA, the CDR3 is TGCGCCAGCAGCGCCGGACTAGCCCAAGAGACCCAGTACTTC. Translating gives CASSAGLAQETQYF.

The chain is built from TRBV15 and TRBJ1-1; no reliable D call. V gave up 0 bases and J gave up 1 base, with 12 bases separating them. Germline CDR1 reads LNHNV; CDR2 reads YYDKDF (reference sequence). CDR3 size: 16 residues. In nucleotides, the CDR3 is TGTGCCACCAGCAGAGATTTGGCACAGAAGAACACTGAAGCTTTCTTT. Translating gives CATSRDLAQKNTEAFF.

The rearrangement links TRBV6-2 or TRBV6-3 to TRBJ1-2; 8 bases are shared with TRBD1. Per germline, CDR1 MNHEY and CDR2 SVGEGT. This CDR3 has 14 amino acids. With V trimmed by 5 bases and J by 8 bases, 10 bases remained unmatched. This CDR3 reads CASSGGTGLWGYTF. The CDR3, as DNA: TGTGCCAGCAGTGGTGGGACAGGCCTCTGGGGCTACACCTTC.

The V and J genes are TRBV28 and TRBJ1-1; D is perhaps TRBD1 (5 bases). The germline CDR1 and CDR2 sequences are MDHEN and SYDVKM. This CDR3 contains 16 residues. Between the trimmed V and J ends, which lost 5 bases and 3 bases, there was a span of 19 bases. CDR3 DNA: TGTGCCAGCAGTACCCCAGGGATCCGGGGGGACACTGAAGCTTTCTTT. Translated, it gives CASSTPGIRGDTEAFF.

This clone was seen more than once but under ten times. J is TRBJ1-2 and V is TRBV6-5, with D perhaps matching TRBD1 (6 bases). Looked up from germline, CDR1 is MNHEY and CDR2 is SVGAGI. Trimming pared 4 bases from V and 6 bases from J, leaving 12 bases between. The CDR3 has 13 amino acids. The CDR3 DNA follows: TGTGCCAGCAGTTCAGACAGGCGTAATGGCTACACCTTC. Amino acid sequence: CASSSDRRNGYTF.

J is TRBJ2-3 and V is TRBV24-1; D call uncertain. With 1 base removed from V and 0 bases from J, the gap between germline ends came to 13 bases. The CDR3 covers 17 residues. The germline V gene encodes CDR1 KGHDR and CDR2 SFDVKD. The CDR3 region is CATSDFRGSLSTDTQYF. The CDR3 DNA reads as TGTGCCACCAGTGATTTTCGAGGTTCCCTCAGCACAGATACGCAGTATTTT.

V gene TRBV6-2 or TRBV6-3 combines with J gene TRBJ1-5; possible D gene TRBD1, 6 bases. CDR1 is MNHEY, CDR2 SVGEGT, per germline. This CDR3 is 18 amino acids long. V gave up 2 bases and J gave up 4 bases, with 21 bases separating them. This CDR3 reads CASSYELFSGQGNQPQHF. The CDR3 nucleotides are TGTGCCAGCAGTTACGAGCTGTTTTCCGGGCAGGGGAATCAGCCCCAGCATTTT.

This rearrangement joins TRBV10-1 to TRBJ2-7, with D tentatively TRBD1 (5 bases). Germline CDR1 reads WNHNN; CDR2 reads SYGVQD (reference sequence). There are 12 residues in the CDR3. V lost 10 bases to trimming and J lost 2 bases, with 12 bases between them. CDR3 protein: CANIAGTYEQYF. The CDR3 nucleotides read TGCGCCAACATAGCAGGGACCTACGAGCAGTACTTC.

The rearrangement uses TRBV6-5 and TRBJ2-7; TRBD2 matches at 13 bases. Germline lookup yields CDR1 MNHEY and CDR2 SVGAGI. V lost 6 bases and J lost 6; bases outside the gene matches: 5. This CDR3 is built from 14 residues. The CDR3 coding sequence is TGTGCCAGCAGGAGACTAGCGGGAGGCTCCGAGCAGTACTTC. Protein sequence: CASRRLAGGSEQYF.

The V call is TRBV19, the J call TRBJ1-1, with TRBD1 matching over 7 bases. The CDR3 has 15 residues. Germline V gene sequence: CDR1 LNHDA, CDR2 SQIVND (reference sequence). V shed 3 bases and J 3 bases; nucleotides not matched to a gene: 7. CDR3 bases: TGTGCCAGTAGTATCGCCGCAGGGGGAGACACTGAAGCTTTCTTT. Protein sequence: CASSIAAGGDTEAFF.

V gene TRBV19 combines with J gene TRBJ1-1; 7 bases agree with TRBD1. V dropped 7 bases and J dropped 6; count of bases not matched to a gene: 5. Germline V lookup: CDR1 LNHDA, CDR2 SQIVND (reference sequence). CDR3 length equals 12 residues. The CDR3 sequence is CASTRTGAEAFF. The CDR3 bases are TGTGCCAGTACTCGCACAGGGGCTGAAGCTTTCTTT.

The chain carries TRBV28 and TRBJ1-5; no clear D gene. CDR3 length: 13 amino acids. Trimming cost V 3 bases and J 7 bases, with 10 bases left between them. Per germline, CDR1 MDHEN and CDR2 SYDVKM. The CDR3 region has the DNA TGTGCCAGCAGTTTTGAGAAGCGACAGCCCCAGCATTTT. Its translation: CASSFEKRQPQHF.

The rearrangement links TRBV28 to TRBJ1-3, with TRBD1 identical over 9 bases. V was clipped by 6 bases and J by 1 base; unmatched bases: 10. Germline CDR1 and CDR2: MDHEN and SYDVKM. The CDR3 sequence is 17 residues long. The CDR3 spells CASSLQGAIHSGNTIYF. DNA for the CDR3: TGTGCCAGCAGCCTACAGGGGGCGATTCATTCTGGAAACACCATATATTTT.

The chain is built from TRBV2 and TRBJ1-5, with TRBD1 identical over 8 bases. The V gene end was trimmed by 5 bases and the J gene end by 3 bases; junction bases not matched to a gene: 6. CDR3 size: 15 residues. Germline V gives CDR1 SNHLY, CDR2 FYNNEI. The CDR3 is CASSTGGLDNQPQHF. The CDR3 nucleotides are TGTGCCAGCAGTACAGGGGGGCTAGACAATCAGCCCCAGCATTTT.

V gene TRBV7-3 combines with J gene TRBJ2-1; TRBD1 is a possible D gene (6 bases). This CDR3 comprises 15 residues. The germline V gene has CDR1 SGHTA and CDR2 FQGTGA. Trimming shortened V by 4 bases and J by 4 bases, and 14 bases separated the two germline ends. The CDR3 DNA is TGTGCCAGCAGCTCCCGACAGGCACAATACAATGAGCAGTTCTTC. Translating gives CASSSRQAQYNEQFF.

This chain joins TRBV7-8 and TRBJ2-3; 11 bases align to TRBD2. Per germline, CDR1 SGHVS and CDR2 FQNEAQ. With V trimmed by 3 bases and J by 6 bases, 14 bases remained unmatched. This CDR3 has 18 amino acids. The CDR3 loop is CASSFKPGLAVKMDTQYF. In DNA, the CDR3 is TGTGCCAGCAGCTTCAAACCGGGACTAGCGGTTAAAATGGATACGCAGTATTTT. Using reference TRBV7-8 and TRBJ2-3 for the parts outside the CDR3, the full variable domain is GAGVSQSPRYKVAKRGQDVALRCDPISGHVSLFWYQQALGQGPEFLTYFQNEAQLDKSGLPSDRFFAERPEGSVSTLKIQRTQQEDSAVYLCASSFKPGLAVKMDTQYFGPGTRLTVL.

This chain joins TRBV7-2 and TRBJ2-7; TRBD2 matches 7 bases. Germline-derived CDR1 and CDR2 are SGHTA and FQGNSA. V lost 1 base to trimming and J lost 4 bases; unmatched junction nucleotides: 4. This CDR3 has 14 amino acids. The CDR3 loop reads CASSLGGRGYEQYF. In nucleotides, the CDR3 is TGTGCCAGCAGCTTAGGCGGGAGAGGGTACGAGCAGTACTTC.

The V and J genes are TRBV5-4 and TRBJ1-1; weak D call: TRBD1 (5 bases). V dropped 0 bases and J dropped 2 bases, with 8 bases sitting between them. The CDR3 length is 14 residues. Germline values: CDR1 SGHNT, CDR2 YYREEE (reference sequence). CDR3 sequence: CASSLARANTEAFF. Written as DNA, the CDR3 is TGTGCCAGCAGCTTGGCCAGGGCCAACACTGAAGCTTTCTTT. Together with reference TRBV5-4 and TRBJ1-1, the CDR3 gives the full variable domain: ETGVTQSPTHLIKTRGQQVTLRCSSQSGHNTVSWYQQALGQGPQFIFQYYREEENGRGNFPPRFSGLQFPNYSSELNVNALELDDSALYLCASSLARANTEAFFGQGTRLTVV.

The chain recombines TRBV28 with TRBJ2-2; 9 bases fit TRBD2. V lost 4 bases to trimming and J lost 5 bases; unmatched junction nucleotides: 5. Germline V lookup: CDR1 MDHEN, CDR2 SYDVKM. This CDR3 contains 15 residues. CDR3 sequence (DNA): TGTGCCAGCAGTTACGCGGGGGGGCCGACCGGGGAGCTGTTTTTT. Protein: CASSYAGGPTGELFF. The full variable domain, with the rest looked up from reference TRBV28 and TRBJ2-2, is DVKVTQSSRYLVKRTGEKVFLECVQDMDHENMFWYRQDPGLGLRLIYFSYDVKMKEKGDIPEGYSVSREKKERFSLILESASTNQTSMYLCASSYAGGPTGELFFGEGSRLTVL.

The chain recombines TRBV7-2 with TRBJ1-1; the D gene is possibly TRBD1 (6 bases). The CDR3 sequence is 14 residues long. The ends were cut back, 4 bases at V and 3 bases at J, with 12 bases in the middle. Germline assignment: CDR1 SGHTA and CDR2 FQGNSA. CDR3 in DNA: TGTGCCAGCAGCTCTTTCCCAGGGGACACTGAAGCTTTCTTT. It translates to CASSSFPGDTEAFF.